The clone carrying this T cell receptor beta chain has a handful of counts. The entry originates in a study of blood T cells in healthy people across ages. The germline CDR1 and CDR2 sequences are SGDLS and YYNGEE. The CDR3 has 17 residues. V was shortened by 0 bases and J by 0 bases, with 16 bases between the two germline ends. Donor samples were obtained from healthy Caucasian individuals from Russia, aged 6 to 90. The use of a sample-barcoded 5' primer and a J-beta primer mix characterized a second PCR of roughly 6 to 11 cycles. All samples gave at least 2.5 million CDR3-containing paired-end reads. TCRdb re-derived calls from the 5' RACE reads in MiXCR, one entry per CDR3 protein. Here the sample spans about 640,000 distinct CDR3 sequences, 40% to 45% being singletons.

This chain connects TRBV9 to TRBJ2-7; unclear D gene. The sequenced sample was blood. The clonotype originates from a man older than 75 in good health. In DNA, the CDR3 is TGTGCCAGCAGCGTAGATCCAGCAGGATCGAGCTCCTACGAGCAGTACTTC. This translates into CASSVDPAGSSSYEQYF.